This TCR beta chain originates from a study of vaccination and CD4 T cells after COVID-19. Whole-study results and caveats: A median about 83% of convalescent patients' SARS-CoV-2-reactive clones emerged only after vaccination.

About this clonotype itself: The antigen remains undetermined.

Sequence data for DNA of cultured CD4+ T cells were generated by the Oncomine TCR Beta short-read assay. TCRdb reprocessed the PCR reads with MiXCR, giving one entry per CDR3 protein. Among tens of thousands of distinct CDR3 sequences, around two thirds were seen once, and the ten largest hold less than 9%. The treatment here: approximately 9-day PBMC culture with coronavirus spike peptide pools or control peptides (ViraFEST assay). Looked up from germline, CDR1 is MNHEY and CDR2 is SVGAGI. The CDR3 loop spans 15 amino acids. The V gene end was trimmed by 2 bases and the J gene end by 5 bases; junction bases not matched to a gene: 3.

This chain connects TRBV6-5 to TRBJ2-5, with TRBD2 matching over 12 bases. The specimen sequenced was CD4+ T cells from blood, cultured in vitro. The TCR was taken from a human donor who had recovered from COVID-19. The CDR3 spells CASSYRTSGKETQYF. Here the CDR3 DNA reads TGTGCCAGCAGTTACAGGACTAGCGGGAAGGAGACCCAGTACTTC.